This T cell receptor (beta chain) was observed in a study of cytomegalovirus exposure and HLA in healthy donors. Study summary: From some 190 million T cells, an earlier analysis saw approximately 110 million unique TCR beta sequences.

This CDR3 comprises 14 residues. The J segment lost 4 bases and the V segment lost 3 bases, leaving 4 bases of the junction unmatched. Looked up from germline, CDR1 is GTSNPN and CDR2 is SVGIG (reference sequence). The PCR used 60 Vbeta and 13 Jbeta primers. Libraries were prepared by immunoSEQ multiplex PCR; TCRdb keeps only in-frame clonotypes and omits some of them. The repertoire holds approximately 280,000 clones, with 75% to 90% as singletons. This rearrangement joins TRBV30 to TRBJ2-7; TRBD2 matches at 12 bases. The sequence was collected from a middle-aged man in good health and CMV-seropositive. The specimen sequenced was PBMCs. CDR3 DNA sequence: TGTGCCTGGAGCTCGGGACTAGCGGGTTACGAGCAGTACTTC. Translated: CAWSSGLAGYEQYF.